One and the same sample provided the 7 T cell receptor beta chains below, sequenced in a study of CD8 T cells in Susac syndrome. It was with random hexamers that roughly 0.5 to 1 ug RNA was reverse transcribed. TCRdb redid the calling of the immunoSEQ multiplex PCR reads with MiXCR, one entry per CDR3 protein. The repertoire holds 150,000 to 200,000 distinct CDR3 sequences, with just under 95% as singletons. The sequencing sample was made of CD4+ T cells from PBMCs. The receptors come from a human donor in good health.

J is TRBJ2-7 and V is TRBV15, with 10 bases fitting TRBD1. With V trimmed by 4 bases and J by 5 bases, 14 bases remained unmatched. Per germline, CDR1 LNHNV and CDR2 YYDKDF (reference sequence). The CDR3 length is 17 residues. CDR3 sequence reads: CATSTGTGEVFSNEQYF. The DNA of the CDR3 is TGTGCCACCAGCACCGGGACAGGGGAAGTGTTTTCGAACGAGCAGTACTTC.

The genes are TRBV16 and TRBJ1-3, with D hard to call. This CDR3 contains 14 residues. V dropped 0 bases and J dropped 0 bases, with 3 bases sitting between them. In germline, CDR1 is KGHSY, CDR2 FQNENV. CDR3 sequence reads: CASSQSLSGNTIYF. The CDR3 nucleotides read TGTGCCAGCAGCCAATCGCTCTCTGGAAACACCATATATTTT.

The rearrangement uses TRBV13 and TRBJ1-2; 7 bases map to TRBD1. The germline gives CDR1 PRHDT, CDR2 FYEKMQ (reference sequence). The CDR3 is made up of 13 amino acids. The V segment lost 2 bases and the J segment 8 bases; nucleotides outside the gene matches: 5. CDR3 bases: TGTGCCAGCAGCTTAAACAGGGGAGGCGGCTACACCTTC. This codes for CASSLNRGGGYTF.

The chain's CDR3 is CASSSRAQGGTEAFF. In DNA, the CDR3 is TGTGCCAGCAGCTCTAGGGCACAGGGGGGCACTGAAGCTTTCTTT. This chain links TRBV7-3 with TRBJ1-1, with 8 bases lining up with TRBD1. CDR1 and CDR2 from the germline V gene are SGHTA and FQGTGA. CDR3 length: 15 amino acids. Unmatched junction bases numbered 8, after V lost 4 bases and J lost 4 bases. The full variable domain, in which reference TRBV7-3 and TRBJ1-1 provide the parts outside the CDR3, is GAGVSQTPSNKVTEKGKYVELRCDPISGHTALYWYRQSLGQGPEFLIYFQGTGAADDSGLPNDRFFAVRPEGSVSTLKIQRTERGDSAVYLCASSSRAQGGTEAFFGQGTRLTVV.

The chain combines TRBV18 with TRBJ2-5; D not certain. Germline V gives CDR1 KGHSH, CDR2 LQKENI. The germline V and J ends were trimmed by 0 bases and 2 bases, with 10 bases remaining between them. The CDR3 totals 15 residues. CDR3 coding DNA: TGTGCCAGCTCACCACCGTGGGATTTACAAGAGACCCAGTACTTC. It encodes CASSPPWDLQETQYF.

This clonotype was observed a single time. V is TRBV5-1 and J is TRBJ1-2, with 7 bases fitting TRBD1. The germline V gene has CDR1 SGHRS and CDR2 YFSETQ. This CDR3 region has 13 residues. Germline trimming cut 4 bases from V and 2 bases from J; bases unmatched to any gene: 2. CDR3 protein: CASSQDRNYGYTF. For the CDR3, the DNA is TGCGCCAGCAGCCAGGACAGGAACTATGGCTACACCTTC.

This chain connects TRBV29-1 to TRBJ2-6; TRBD1 might be the D (5 bases). The CDR3 contains 14 residues. The V gene lost 8 bases and the J gene lost 4 bases, with 15 bases spanning the gap. Per the germline V gene, CDR1 is SQVTM and CDR2 is ANQGSEA. In nucleotides, the CDR3 is TGCAGCTCCTACTCTGGGGCAGGGGCCAACGTCCTGACTTTC. This gives the protein CSSYSGAGANVLTF.